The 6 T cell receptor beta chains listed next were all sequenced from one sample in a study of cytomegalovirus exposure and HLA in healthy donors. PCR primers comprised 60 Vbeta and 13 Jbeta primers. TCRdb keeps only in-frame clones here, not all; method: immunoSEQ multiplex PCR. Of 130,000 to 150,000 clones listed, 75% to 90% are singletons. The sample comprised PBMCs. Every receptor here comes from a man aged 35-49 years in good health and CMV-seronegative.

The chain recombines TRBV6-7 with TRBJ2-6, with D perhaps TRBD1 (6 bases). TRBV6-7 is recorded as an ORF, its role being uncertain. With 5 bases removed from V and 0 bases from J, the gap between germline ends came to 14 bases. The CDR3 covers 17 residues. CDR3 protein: CASSHPTGSSGANVLTF. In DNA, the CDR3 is TGTGCCAGCAGTCACCCGACAGGATCCTCTGGGGCCAACGTCCTGACTTTC.

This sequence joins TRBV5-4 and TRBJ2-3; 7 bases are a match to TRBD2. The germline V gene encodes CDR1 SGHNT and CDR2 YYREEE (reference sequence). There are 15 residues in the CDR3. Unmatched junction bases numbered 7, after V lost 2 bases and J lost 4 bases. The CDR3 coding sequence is TGTGCCAGCAGCTTAGTGGGGGGGGTTGCAGATACGCAGTATTTT. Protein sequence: CASSLVGGVADTQYF.

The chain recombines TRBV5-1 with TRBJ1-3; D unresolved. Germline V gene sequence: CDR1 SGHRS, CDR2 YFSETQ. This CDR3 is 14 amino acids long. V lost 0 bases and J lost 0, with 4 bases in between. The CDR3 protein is CASSLDNSGNTIYF. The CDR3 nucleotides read TGCGCCAGCAGCTTGGACAACTCTGGAAACACCATATATTTT.

The CDR3 region has the DNA TGCGCCAGCAGCCAAGATACTTTTTATGGTTCACCCCTCCACTTT. It is translated as CASSQDTFYGSPLHF. The chain carries TRBV4-3 and TRBJ1-6; D remains ambiguous. V dropped 0 bases and J dropped 9 bases, with 12 bases sitting between them. Germline values: CDR1 LGHNA, CDR2 YSLEER. The CDR3 is made up of 15 amino acids.

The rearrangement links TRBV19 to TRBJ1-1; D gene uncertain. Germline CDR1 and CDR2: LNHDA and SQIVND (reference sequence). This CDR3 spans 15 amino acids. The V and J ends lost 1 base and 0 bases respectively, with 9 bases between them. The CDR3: CASSIGTAMNTEAFF. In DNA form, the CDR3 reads TGTGCCAGTAGTATAGGAACAGCTATGAACACTGAAGCTTTCTTT.

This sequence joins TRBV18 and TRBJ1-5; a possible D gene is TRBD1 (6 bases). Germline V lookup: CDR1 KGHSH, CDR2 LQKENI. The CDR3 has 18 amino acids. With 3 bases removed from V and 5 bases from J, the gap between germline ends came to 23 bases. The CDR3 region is CASSPGLQGGGVHQPQHF. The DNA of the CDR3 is TGTGCCAGCTCACCGGGGTTACAGGGCGGGGGCGTTCATCAGCCCCAGCATTTT.